Each of the 29 T cell receptor beta chains below was sequenced from the same sample in a study of T-cell reconstitution after alpha-beta-depleted transplantation in children. Unique molecular identifiers featured in how the TCRbeta library was prepared. TCRdb processed the PCR reads anew with MiXCR; each CDR3 protein has one entry. The data show over 550,000 distinct CDR3 sequences, over 9.5% seen once. The material was PBMCs from the stem cell graft donor, obtained from the stem cell graft. The origin of the receptors is a human donor who donated a stem cell graft to a child with acute myeloid leukemia.

The J gene is TRBJ2-7, the V gene TRBV18; a possible D gene is TRBD2 (5 bases). Deletions cut 2 bases from V and 7 bases from J, with 9 bases between. The CDR3 sequence is 12 residues long. CDR1 and CDR2 (germline): KGHSH, LQKENI. In nucleotides, the CDR3 is TGTGCCAGCTCACCAGTCGGCGGGGAGCAGTACTTC. It translates to CASSPVGGEQYF.

The sample holds a few counts of this clonotype. CDR3 DNA sequence: TGCGCCAGCAGCTTGGGAGACTTACCCGGCACAGATACGCAGTATTTT. Encoded protein: CASSLGDLPGTDTQYF. The V and J genes are TRBV5-1 and TRBJ2-3, with D unclear. The CDR3 is 16 amino acids. V dropped 0 bases and J dropped 1 base, with 12 bases sitting between them. Germline loops: CDR1 SGHRS, CDR2 YFSETQ.

The V and J genes are TRBV29-1 and TRBJ2-3; D remains unclear. CDR3 length: 12 amino acids. V lost 4 bases and J lost 0, with 5 bases in between. Germline CDR1 SQVTM, CDR2 ANQGSEA. The CDR3 reads CSVGMSTDTQYF. The CDR3 nucleotides are TGCAGCGTTGGGATGAGCACAGATACGCAGTATTTT.

This clonotype was detected a few times. The genes are TRBV5-1 and TRBJ2-1; D call uncertain. V was trimmed by 5 bases and J by 0 bases, leaving 6 bases between them. The CDR3 has 13 residues. Germline CDR1 and CDR2: SGHRS and YFSETQ. The CDR3 DNA reads as TGCGCCAGCAGGGCTGTCTCCTACAATGAGCAGTTCTTC. Amino acid sequence: CASRAVSYNEQFF.

This clonotype was seen repeatedly, ten times or more. The chain recombines TRBV15 with TRBJ2-7, with D hard to call. CDR3 length: 16 residues. V was trimmed by 0 bases and J by 2 bases, leaving 14 bases between them. CDR1 is LNHNV, CDR2 YYDKDF, per germline (reference sequence). The CDR3 loop is CATSRDGLGSPYEQYF. For the CDR3, the DNA is TGTGCCACCAGCAGAGATGGGTTGGGGTCTCCCTACGAGCAGTACTTC. The full variable domain, rest sourced from reference TRBV15 and TRBJ2-7, is DAMVIQNPRYQVTQFGKPVTLSCSQTLNHNVMYWYQQKSSQAPKLLFHYYDKDFNNEADTPDNFQSRRPNTSFCFLDIRSPGLGDTAMYLCATSRDGLGSPYEQYFGPGTRLTVT.

This clonotype has only a few counts. This rearrangement joins TRBV21-1 to TRBJ1-2; the D call in the table, TRBD1, was not verified against the DNA. TRBV21-1 is reported as a pseudogene. This CDR3 spans 13 amino acids. The CDR3 protein is CASSLSTSYGYTF. The CDR3 nucleotides are TGTGCCAGCAGCCTGTCCACTTCCTATGGCTACACCTTC.

This chain uses TRBV7-2 with TRBJ2-1; 7 bases match TRBD2. Germline CDR1 reads SGHTA; CDR2 reads FQGNSA. Germline trimming cut 0 bases from V and 5 bases from J; bases unmatched to any gene: 4. This CDR3 contains 15 residues. DNA of the CDR3: TGTGCCAGCAGCTTAGCGGGGCTAGCGGACAATGAGCAGTTCTTC. Translated, it gives CASSLAGLADNEQFF.

The chain uses TRBV9 and TRBJ2-2; no clear D gene. Trimming removed 0 bases at V and 9 bases at J, with 15 bases between. This CDR3 contains 15 residues. The V gene's germline CDR1 is SGDLS and CDR2 YYNGEE. CDR3 region: CASSVVGPAPRELFF. The CDR3 region has the DNA TGTGCCAGCAGCGTAGTGGGCCCTGCCCCCCGGGAGCTGTTTTTT. The complete variable domain, with remaining parts taken from reference TRBV9 and TRBJ2-2, reads DSGVTQTPKHLITATGQRVTLRCSPRSGDLSVYWYQQSLDQGLQFLIQYYNGEERAKGNILERFSAQQFPDLHSELNLSSLELGDSALYFCASSVVGPAPRELFFGEGSRLTVL.

The chain joins TRBV12-3 or TRBV12-4 to TRBJ2-5, with TRBD2 matching 8 bases. The CDR3 runs 16 residues. The trim removed 3 bases at V and 2 bases at J, leaving 8 bases unmatched. CDR3 coding DNA: TGTGCCAGCAGTTTTGGACTAGCCACTACACAAGAGACCCAGTACTTC. Protein: CASSFGLATTQETQYF.

The sample holds many counts of this clonotype. The chain employs TRBV20-1 and TRBJ2-5; 10 bases agree with TRBD2. Per germline, CDR1 DFQATT and CDR2 SNEGSKA (reference sequence). V shed 5 bases and J 5 bases; nucleotides not matched to a gene: 14. The CDR3 loop spans 16 amino acids. The CDR3 reads CSAPPSSGSALETQYF. The CDR3 nucleotides read TGCAGTGCTCCACCCTCTAGCGGGAGTGCTCTGGAGACCCAGTACTTC.

The J gene is TRBJ2-2, the V gene TRBV6-1, with 7 bases fitting TRBD2. The V gene end was trimmed by 6 bases and the J gene end by 3 bases; junction bases not matched to a gene: 7. Germline V gene data show CDR1 as MNHNS and CDR2 as SASEGT. CDR3 length: 15 residues. The DNA of the CDR3 is TGTGCCAGCAGCCCCCGGACTAGGTACACCGGGGAGCTGTTTTTT. Protein product: CASSPRTRYTGELFF.

The chain joins TRBV3-1 to TRBJ2-7, with 7 nucleotides matching TRBD2. CDR1 and CDR2 (germline): LGHDT, YNNKEL (reference sequence). There are 16 residues in the CDR3. V was clipped by 4 bases and J by 0 bases; unmatched bases: 9. CDR3 sequence: CASSPQLGGGSYEQYF. Written as DNA, the CDR3 is TGTGCCAGCAGCCCCCAATTGGGCGGGGGCTCCTACGAGCAGTACTTC.

The sample holds many counts of this clonotype. CDR3 amino acids: CSVEGDPGEAAYEQYF. CDR3 in DNA: TGCAGCGTTGAAGGGGATCCGGGGGAGGCAGCCTACGAGCAGTACTTC. The chain couples TRBV29-1 to TRBJ2-7; D perhaps matches TRBD2 (6 bases). V was cut by 1 base and J by 2 bases, with 18 bases left in between. The CDR3 runs 16 residues. Per germline, CDR1 SQVTM and CDR2 ANQGSEA.

This clonotype has more than one count but fewer than ten. The gene calls are TRBV30 and TRBJ2-1; D might be TRBD2 (7 bases). CDR3 length: 13 residues. The ends were cut back, 7 bases at V and 4 bases at J, with 14 bases in the middle. Germline CDR1 GTSNPN, CDR2 SVGIG (reference sequence). The CDR3, as DNA: TGTGCCTCGGGGGGCGGGAATTACAATGAGCAGTTCTTC. Encoded protein: CASGGGNYNEQFF.

V gene TRBV6-5 combines with J gene TRBJ1-5; D remains ambiguous. The germline V gene has CDR1 MNHEY and CDR2 SVGAGI. Trimming left V 6 bases short and J 11 bases short, with 17 bases between. The CDR3 loop spans 13 amino acids. CDR3 coding DNA: TGTGCCAGCAGATCCTCCGACGGGAAAGCCCAGCATTTT. Its protein product is CASRSSDGKAQHF.

In its sample, this clonotype was seen a few times. J is TRBJ1-5 and V is TRBV12-3 or TRBV12-4; 9 nucleotides line up with TRBD1. This CDR3 has 17 residues. The V and J ends lost 5 bases and 1 base, in that order; junction bases with no gene match: 9. CDR3 residues: CASSPSTGGKSNQPQHF. DNA of the CDR3: TGTGCCAGCAGTCCCTCGACAGGGGGGAAGAGCAATCAGCCCCAGCATTTT.

In its sample, this clonotype was seen a few times. The V call is TRBV7-2, the J call TRBJ2-2, with TRBD2 matching over 8 bases. The CDR3 sequence is 17 residues long. V lost 0 bases and J lost 6; bases outside the gene matches: 9. CDR1 is SGHTA and CDR2 is FQGNSA in the germline V gene. CDR3 residues: CASSLAGLALGAGELFF. The CDR3 DNA is TGTGCCAGCAGCTTAGCCGGACTAGCCCTTGGGGCCGGGGAGCTGTTTTTT.

This rearrangement joins TRBV15 to TRBJ1-1; D not resolved. The V gene lost 5 bases and the J gene lost 1 base, with 11 bases spanning the gap. Per the germline V gene, CDR1 is LNHNV and CDR2 is YYDKDF (reference sequence). This CDR3 is 14 amino acids long. The CDR3 reads CATSGRRANTEAFF. CDR3 in DNA: TGTGCCACCAGCGGGAGGAGGGCGAACACTGAAGCTTTCTTT.

The CDR3 sequence: CAISRRLAGGVLLSYEQYF. CDR3 DNA: TGTGCCATCAGTCGACGATTAGCGGGAGGCGTTTTACTTTCCTACGAGCAGTACTTC. The chain is built from TRBV10-3 and TRBJ2-7; 10 bases fit TRBD2. Germline loops: CDR1 ENHRY, CDR2 SYGVKD. Unmatched junction bases numbered 17, after V lost 5 bases and J lost 1 base. The CDR3 length is 19 residues.

This clonotype was recorded a few times. V usage is TRBV6-7 and J usage is TRBJ2-7; no firm D call. TRBV6-7 is flagged as an ORF with uncertain function. This CDR3 has 14 amino acids. V lost 5 bases and J lost 2, with 13 bases in between. The CDR3 region has the DNA TGTGCCAGCAGTACAGAACAGCCTACCTACGAGCAGTACTTC. This sequence encodes CASSTEQPTYEQYF.

In this sample, this clonotype turned up once. The junction does not match germline at one end; this may be a read error. This chain links TRBV20-1 with TRBJ2-7, with D hard to call. Per the germline V gene, CDR1 is DFQATT and CDR2 is SNEGSKA (reference sequence). This CDR3 spans 13 amino acids. The CDR3 protein is CSARGTDYYERYF. In nucleotides, the CDR3 is TGCAGTGCTAGGGGAACCGATTACTACGAGCGGTACTTC.

This clonotype was found many times. CDR3 in amino acids: CASSRSGHSSYEQYF. The CDR3 DNA reads as TGCGCCAGCAGCCGATCGGGACATAGCTCCTACGAGCAGTACTTC. This chain uses TRBV5-1 with TRBJ2-7, with D possibly being TRBD1 (6 bases). Germline-derived CDR1 and CDR2 are SGHRS and YFSETQ. The V and J ends lost 4 bases and 0 bases respectively, with 14 bases between them. This CDR3 comprises 15 residues. The complete variable domain, with remaining parts taken from reference TRBV5-1 and TRBJ2-7, reads KAGVTQTPRYLIKTRGQQVTLSCSPISGHRSVSWYQQTPGQGLQFLFEYFSETQRNKGNFPGRFSGRQFSNSRSEMNVSTLELGDSALYLCASSRSGHSSYEQYFGPGTRLTVT.

This clonotype was seen a few times. V gene TRBV20-1 combines with J gene TRBJ2-7; 14 bases line up with TRBD2. Losses at the gene ends were 3 bases for V and 9 bases for J; bases not matched to a gene: 10. Germline-derived CDR1 and CDR2 are DFQATT and SNEGSKA (reference sequence). The CDR3 runs to 15 residues. CDR3 coding DNA: TGCAGTGCTAGTCTCCCGGGACTAGCGGGAGAAGGGCAGTACTTC. It codes for CSASLPGLAGEGQYF.

This clonotype was found a few times. V and J are TRBV20-1 and TRBJ2-5; D is perhaps TRBD2 (6 bases). V gave up 3 bases and J gave up 1 base, with 15 bases separating them. The CDR3 has 15 residues. CDR1 is DFQATT, CDR2 SNEGSKA, per germline (reference sequence). The CDR3: CSASVLGSGQETQYF. The DNA for the CDR3 is TGCAGTGCTAGTGTACTCGGGAGCGGCCAAGAGACCCAGTACTTC.

The chain uses TRBV11-2 and TRBJ2-1; unclear D gene. Germline V lookup: CDR1 SGHAT, CDR2 FQNNGV. The CDR3 has 13 amino acids. The V and J ends lost 1 base and 10 bases respectively, with 11 bases between them. The CDR3 DNA reads as TGTGCCAGCAGCTTAGGACAACAGTTCGAGCAGTTCTTC. This codes for CASSLGQQFEQFF.

The rearrangement joins TRBV9 to TRBJ2-1; D is ambiguous. V lost 3 bases and J lost 9, with 7 bases in between. Germline CDR1 reads SGDLS; CDR2 reads YYNGEE. There are 11 residues in the CDR3. The chain's CDR3 is CASSEHTEQFF. For the CDR3, the DNA is TGTGCCAGCAGCGAACACACTGAGCAGTTCTTC.

The chain is built from TRBV7-2 and TRBJ2-3; no reliable D call. This CDR3 has 17 residues. V lost 5 bases to trimming and J lost 4 bases, with 22 bases between them. Germline values: CDR1 SGHTA, CDR2 FQGNSA. The DNA of the CDR3 is TGTGCCAGCAGCCCCCCGGGTCTACTGGGATACCCAGATACGCAGTATTTT. It encodes CASSPPGLLGYPDTQYF.

This clonotype occurred many times. The V gene is TRBV27, the J gene TRBJ1-1, with a tentative D call TRBD1 (6 bases). In germline, CDR1 is MNHEY, CDR2 SMNVEV (reference sequence). The CDR3 length is 16 residues. V dropped 8 bases and J dropped 2 bases, with 21 bases sitting between them. CDR3 amino acids: CASEKHRTDGNTEAFF. CDR3 nucleotides: TGTGCCAGCGAGAAACACAGGACAGACGGCAACACTGAAGCTTTCTTT.

This clonotype has ten or more counts. CDR3 sequence reads: CASSSRLAGSYNEQFF. The CDR3 DNA sequence: TGTGCCAGCAGTTCAAGACTAGCGGGCTCCTACAATGAGCAGTTCTTC. This chain uses TRBV28 with TRBJ2-1, with 10 bases lining up with TRBD2. Germline values: CDR1 MDHEN, CDR2 SYDVKM. The V gene end was trimmed by 4 bases and the J gene end by 0 bases; junction bases not matched to a gene: 3. The CDR3 totals 16 residues.